This T cell receptor beta chain was recorded in a study of blood T cell repertoires in COVID-19. Across the study: Whether acute or convalescent, the COVID-19 samples came from the United States, Italy and Spain. PBMCs, B-cell-depleted T cells, or T cells were the source of the cDNA or gDNA that made up the material.

Per the authors' pipeline: Nucleated cell counts were estimated from reference gene primer amplification. Some clones are missing from TCRdb's copy, which holds only in-frame ones; the method was immunoSEQ multiplex PCR. V and J calls and clone size are copied from that table; D and trimming were computed from the DNA. The sample lists 95,000 to 100,000 clones; roughly nine tenths were seen once. The CDR3 is made up of 14 amino acids. The germline V gene has CDR1 SGHRS and CDR2 YFSETQ. V lost 3 bases, J lost 6 bases, and 6 bases stayed unmatched. This rearrangement joins TRBV5-1 to TRBJ1-5; 7 positions agree with TRBD1. Sequencing used peripheral blood. This receptor was obtained from a man between 50 and 59 years old with acute or convalescent COVID-19. DNA of the CDR3: TGCGCCAGCAGCTACGACAGGGAGAGTCAGCCCCAGCATTTT. Translated: CASSYDRESQPQHF.